The clone carrying this T cell receptor (beta chain) was found a few times. Its antigen remains unknown. The data derive from a study of shared clonotypes between healthy human individuals. Study background: The donor group consisted of two women and a few men, aged 18 to 49.

Overall study results and limits: Generally, naive subsets came out with larger estimated richness than memory subsets. Between four donors, naive CD4 clonotypes were shared at a level of around 5.2%.

The repertoire was sequenced with immunoSEQ multiplex PCR; TCRdb's copy has only in-frame clones and lacks some. The sample carries around 100,000 clones, roughly 69% recorded once. Germline lookup yields CDR1 MDHEN and CDR2 SYDVKM. This CDR3 comprises 12 residues. Trimming removed 4 bases from V and 15 bases from J, with 16 bases in between. This receptor was taken from a young man in good health. Sequenced input: memory CD8+ T cells sorted from blood. Regarding subset: CD45RO+ cells pooled with CCR7-negative TemRA cells. The genes are TRBV28 and TRBJ2-1; a weak D match, TRBD2 (5 bases). The chain's CDR3 is CASSYSSGRRFF. CDR3 coding DNA: TGTGCCAGCAGTTACTCTTCTGGGAGACGGTTCTTC.